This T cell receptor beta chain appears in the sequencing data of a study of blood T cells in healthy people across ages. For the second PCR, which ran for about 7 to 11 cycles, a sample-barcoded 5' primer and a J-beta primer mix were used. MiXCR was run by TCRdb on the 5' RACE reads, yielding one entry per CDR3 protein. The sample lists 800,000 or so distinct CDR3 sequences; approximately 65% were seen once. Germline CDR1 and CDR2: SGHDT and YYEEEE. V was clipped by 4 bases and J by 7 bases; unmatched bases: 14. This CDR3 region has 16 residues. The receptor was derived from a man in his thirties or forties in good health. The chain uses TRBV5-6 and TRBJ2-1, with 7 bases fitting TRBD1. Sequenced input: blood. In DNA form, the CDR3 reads TGTGCCAGCAGCAAAAAACCGGGACAGTCTCAAAATGAGCAGTTCTTC. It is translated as CASSKKPGQSQNEQFF.